One sample yielded the 26 T cell receptor beta chains listed below, sequenced in a study of human T cells and chemical hapten exposure (dated by TCRdb to the early 2020s). The protocol used for the library was RACE. The sequencer listed for this sample is NextSeq 500. The public reads were quality trimmed at Q25 with fastp and then assembled into clones with MiXCR by TCRdb, keeping productive beta chains. Entries that share a CDR3 protein sequence are merged under the most common genes and DNA. The sample table contains roughly 200,000 distinct CDR3 sequences; only one count was recorded for 24% of them. The ten largest clonotypes hold 2% to 2.5% of the sample. What the time point label conveys for this sample: patch test 3, about 24 weeks after DPC sensitization. The sample's treatment or condition label is to be understood as: therapeutic diphenylcyclopropenone sensitization with weekly scalp DPC.

The sequencing used whole blood, collected in connection with sensitization to the hapten diphenylcyclopropenone (DPC). All receptors derive from a woman in her 40s with alopecia areata. Some clones in this sample may be carry-over from other donors' samples.

There are a few counts of this clonotype. V gene TRBV6-5 combines with J gene TRBJ1-2; TRBD1 is a possible D gene (6 bases). CDR3 size: 14 residues. The V gene lost 5 bases and the J gene lost 7 bases, with 17 bases spanning the gap. Germline CDR1 is MNHEY and CDR2 is SVGAGI. The CDR3: CASSTGQRAGGYTF. The CDR3 DNA sequence: TGTGCCAGCAGTACCGGACAGAGGGCGGGTGGCTACACCTTC.

There are a few counts of this clonotype. The rearrangement joins TRBV6-6 to TRBJ1-4; D might be TRBD1 (6 bases). The CDR3 is made up of 15 amino acids. From germline, CDR1 is MNHNY and CDR2 SVGAGI (reference sequence). Between the trimmed V and J ends, which lost 0 bases and 5 bases, there was a span of 10 bases. CDR3 DNA: TGTGCCAGCAGTTACTCAGGGGGTATCAATGAAAAACTGTTTTTT. It specifies CASSYSGGINEKLFF.

There are a few counts of this clonotype. The rearrangement uses TRBV18 and TRBJ1-5; 7 nucleotides align to TRBD1. V was clipped by 4 bases and J by 0 bases; unmatched bases: 3. Germline V gene data show CDR1 as KGHSH and CDR2 as LQKENI. The CDR3 runs 15 residues. The CDR3 loop reads CASSQQGISNQPQHF. DNA for the CDR3: TGTGCCAGCTCACAACAGGGGATTAGCAATCAGCCCCAGCATTTT.

This clonotype was counted only a few times. This sequence joins TRBV6-2 or TRBV6-3 and TRBJ2-3, with D uncertain. Germline V lookup: CDR1 MNHEY, CDR2 SVGEGT. Trimming shortened V by 0 bases and J by 2 bases, and 15 bases separated the two germline ends. CDR3 length: 17 residues. The CDR3 here is CASSYSKAGAFTDTQYF. The DNA of the CDR3 is TGTGCCAGCAGTTACTCGAAGGCAGGAGCCTTCACAGATACGCAGTATTTT.

The chain is built from TRBV11-1 and TRBJ2-7; unclear D gene. CDR1 is SGHAT, CDR2 FQDESV, per germline (reference sequence). This CDR3 contains 13 residues. Trimming removed 3 bases from V and 6 bases from J, with 12 bases in between. This CDR3 reads CASSFLSSGEQYF. The CDR3 DNA reads as TGTGCCAGCAGCTTTTTATCGTCGGGCGAGCAGTACTTC.

This clonotype was recorded a few times. V is TRBV7-2 and J is TRBJ2-6; 8 bases are a match to TRBD2. Unmatched junction bases numbered 3, after V lost 4 bases and J lost 1 base. The CDR3 loop spans 16 amino acids. Germline V CDR1 and CDR2: SGHTA, FQGNSA. This CDR3 reads CASSYGRGSGANVLTF. In nucleotides, the CDR3 is TGTGCCAGCAGCTACGGGAGGGGGTCTGGGGCCAACGTCCTGACTTTC. The complete variable domain, with remaining parts taken from reference TRBV7-2 and TRBJ2-6, reads GAGVSQSPSNKVTEKGKDVELRCDPISGHTALYWYRQSLGQGLEFLIYFQGNSAPDKSGLPSDRFSAERTGGSVSTLTIQRTQQEDSAVYLCASSYGRGSGANVLTFGAGSRLTVL.

This clonotype was seen repeatedly, ten times or more. The chain has TRBV7-9 and TRBJ1-1, with a weak D call TRBD1 (5 bases). The CDR3 has 13 amino acids. Between the trimmed V and J ends, which lost 1 base and 4 bases, there was a span of 7 bases. CDR1 and CDR2 from the germline V gene are SEHNR and FQNEAQ (reference sequence). CDR3 DNA: TGTGCCAGCAGCTTAGGGCAGGGCACTGAAGCTTTCTTT. Protein sequence: CASSLGQGTEAFF. The variable domain in full, with the rest retrieved from reference TRBV7-9 and TRBJ1-1, is DTGVSQNPRHKITKRGQNVTFRCDPISEHNRLYWYRQTLGQGPEFLTYFQNEAQLEKSRLLSDRFSAERPKGSFSTLEIQRTEQGDSAMYLCASSLGQGTEAFFGQGTRLTVV.

The gene calls are TRBV12-3 or TRBV12-4 and TRBJ2-7, with 7 bases identical to TRBD2. The CDR3 loop spans 13 amino acids. Trimming at V came to 5 bases and at J to 0 bases, leaving 1 base not matched to a gene. CDR3: CASSRDYSYEQYF. CDR3 bases: TGTGCCAGCAGTCGGGACTACTCCTACGAGCAGTACTTC.

J is TRBJ2-1 and V is TRBV4-3; 9 bases align to TRBD2. CDR3 length equals 15 residues. The trim removed 1 base at V and 8 bases at J, leaving 6 bases unmatched. Germline-derived CDR1 and CDR2 are LGHNA and YSLEER. In nucleotides, the CDR3 is TGCGCCAGCAGCCAAGGATCTAGCGGGAAGGATGAGCAGTTCTTC. It translates to CASSQGSSGKDEQFF.

J is TRBJ2-7 and V is TRBV5-1; D may be TRBD1 (6 bases). The CDR3 contains 14 residues. Trimming took off 3 bases at V and 2 bases at J, with 12 bases between the two ends. Germline-derived CDR1 and CDR2 are SGHRS and YFSETQ. The CDR3 sequence: CASSSDSGPYEQYF. CDR3 bases: TGCGCCAGCAGCTCGGACAGCGGACCCTACGAGCAGTACTTC.

The chain has TRBV28 and TRBJ1-6, with TRBD1 matching over 7 bases. CDR1 and CDR2 (germline): MDHEN, SYDVKM. Trimming removed 1 base from V and 3 bases from J; junction bases left unmatched: 12. CDR3 length equals 19 residues. The chain's CDR3 is CASSLSLLRQGLYNSPLHF. CDR3 DNA sequence: TGTGCCAGCAGTTTATCCCTTCTTCGACAGGGACTCTATAATTCACCCCTCCACTTT.

The chain employs TRBV6-2 or TRBV6-3 and TRBJ2-1; 8 bases map to TRBD2. J lost 3 bases, V lost 4 bases, and 8 bases had no gene match. This CDR3 is built from 16 residues. Germline V gives CDR1 MNHEY, CDR2 SVGEGT. Here the CDR3 reads CASSSVAGLGYNEQFF. The CDR3, as DNA: TGTGCCAGCAGTTCCGTAGCGGGATTGGGCTACAATGAGCAGTTCTTC.

The chain uses TRBV6-5 and TRBJ2-5; no clear D gene. V lost 0 bases and J lost 4, with 9 bases in between. The CDR3 contains 14 residues. Germline values: CDR1 MNHEY, CDR2 SVGAGI. In DNA form, the CDR3 reads TGTGCCAGCAGTTACTCCCGATTAACAGAGACCCAGTACTTC. Its translation is CASSYSRLTETQYF.

The chain couples TRBV6-2 or TRBV6-3 to TRBJ2-1; 7 bases fit TRBD2. After removal of 4 bases from V and 8 bases from J, the junction contained 5 bases not matched to a gene. The germline gives CDR1 MNHEY, CDR2 SVGEGT. The CDR3 length is 13 residues. CDR3 coding DNA: TGTGCCAGCAGTTTCCGAGCGGGATATGAGCAGTTCTTC. Translated, it gives CASSFRAGYEQFF.

In this sample, this clonotype turned up a few times. The rearrangement links TRBV27 to TRBJ1-2, with a weak D call TRBD1 (6 bases). The germline CDR1 and CDR2 sequences are MNHEY and SMNVEV (reference sequence). This CDR3 spans 16 amino acids. The V and J ends lost 6 bases and 2 bases respectively, with 19 bases between them. The CDR3 DNA sequence: TGTGCCAGCAGCCTAACCTACAGGGTAGGCAACTATGGCTACACCTTC. This codes for CASSLTYRVGNYGYTF.

This chain connects TRBV7-2 to TRBJ2-2, with D perhaps assigned TRBD1 or TRBD2 (6 bases each). With 5 bases removed from V and 2 bases from J, the gap between germline ends came to 12 bases. Per the germline V gene, CDR1 is SGHTA and CDR2 is FQGNSA. CDR3 length: 15 amino acids. The CDR3 DNA reads TGTGCCAGCAGCCAGGGGAGGACTAACACCGGGGAGCTGTTTTTT. Translating it yields CASSQGRTNTGELFF.

The CDR3 DNA follows: TGTGCCAGCAGTAGTTCCGGGGAAAAACTGTTTTTT. This encodes CASSSSGEKLFF. This sequence joins TRBV27 and TRBJ1-4; no reliable D call. Looked up from germline, CDR1 is MNHEY and CDR2 is SMNVEV (reference sequence). This CDR3 is built from 12 residues. Trimming cost V 5 bases and J 8 bases, with 9 bases left between them.

This clonotype was seen ten or more times. The chain couples TRBV4-3 to TRBJ2-1; 12 nucleotides line up with TRBD2. Germline CDR1 reads LGHNA; CDR2 reads YSLEER. J lost 8 bases, V lost 2 bases, and 10 bases had no gene match. The CDR3 sequence is 17 residues long. Here the CDR3 reads CASSQQILAGGWDEQFF. The CDR3 DNA follows: TGCGCCAGCAGCCAACAGATACTAGCGGGAGGTTGGGATGAGCAGTTCTTC.

The J gene is TRBJ2-5, the V gene TRBV5-5; D gene ambiguous. The CDR3 consists of 14 residues. Germline V gene lookup returns CDR1 SGHKS and CDR2 YYEKEE (reference sequence). Trimming stripped 0 bases from V and 1 base from J, with 7 bases between. This chain's CDR3 is CASSLEATQETQYF. In DNA, the CDR3 is TGTGCCAGCAGCTTGGAGGCGACCCAAGAGACCCAGTACTTC.

The gene calls are TRBV10-3 and TRBJ2-7; TRBD1 aligns across 8 bases. Germline values: CDR1 ENHRY, CDR2 SYGVKD. The CDR3 contains 13 residues. V lost 8 bases and J lost 1; bases outside the gene matches: 4. CDR3 in amino acids: CAIGQGTSYEQYF. The CDR3 DNA is TGTGCCATCGGACAGGGCACTTCCTACGAGCAGTACTTC.

The chain is built from TRBV12-3 or TRBV12-4 and TRBJ1-1; 7 bases map to TRBD1. The CDR3 sequence is 13 residues long. Unmatched junction bases numbered 2, after V lost 4 bases and J lost 3 bases. The CDR3 coding sequence is TGTGCCAGCAGTTCCAGGGGGTACACTGAAGCTTTCTTT. Amino acid sequence: CASSSRGYTEAFF.

The chain couples TRBV7-9 to TRBJ2-5; no reliable D call. Germline V gives CDR1 SEHNR, CDR2 FQNEAQ (reference sequence). CDR3 length: 13 residues. Trimming removed 1 base from V and 4 bases from J, with 7 bases in between. The CDR3 region has the DNA TGTGCCAGCAGCTTAGAAGGAAGAGAGACCCAGTACTTC. Protein: CASSLEGRETQYF.

A few counts support this clonotype. This rearrangement joins TRBV12-3 or TRBV12-4 to TRBJ1-6, with a tentative D call TRBD1 (6 bases). This CDR3 has 15 amino acids. V was clipped by 7 bases and J by 4 bases, with 14 bases between them. CDR3 in amino acids: CASKRTDPYNSPLHF. CDR3 in DNA: TGTGCCAGCAAGAGGACAGATCCTTATAATTCACCCCTCCACTTT.

This chain uses TRBV12-3 or TRBV12-4 with TRBJ1-4, with TRBD1 matching over 7 bases. The length of the CDR3 is 14 residues. The junction had 7 bases not matched to a gene; V was cut back by 6 bases and J by 6 bases. This CDR3 reads CASRSGGSDEKLFF. Here the CDR3 DNA reads TGTGCCAGCAGATCAGGGGGTTCGGATGAAAAACTGTTTTTT.

This clonotype turned up a few times. The chain carries TRBV29-1 and TRBJ1-2; D gene unclear. The germline gives CDR1 SQVTM, CDR2 ANQGSEA. This CDR3 is 12 amino acids long. V was trimmed by 2 bases and J by 0 bases, leaving 4 bases between them. In nucleotides, the CDR3 is TGCAGCGTTGAACCCCCTAACTATGGCTACACCTTC. Translating it yields CSVEPPNYGYTF.

This clonotype was seen a few times. The rearrangement uses TRBV12-3 or TRBV12-4 and TRBJ2-2, with D tentatively TRBD1 or TRBD2 (5 bases each). The length of the CDR3 is 16 residues. V lost 6 bases to trimming and J lost 0 bases, with 14 bases between them. CDR3 sequence (DNA): TGTGCCAGCAGACCCCCCGGGACGGCGAACACCGGGGAGCTGTTTTTT. As protein: CASRPPGTANTGELFF.